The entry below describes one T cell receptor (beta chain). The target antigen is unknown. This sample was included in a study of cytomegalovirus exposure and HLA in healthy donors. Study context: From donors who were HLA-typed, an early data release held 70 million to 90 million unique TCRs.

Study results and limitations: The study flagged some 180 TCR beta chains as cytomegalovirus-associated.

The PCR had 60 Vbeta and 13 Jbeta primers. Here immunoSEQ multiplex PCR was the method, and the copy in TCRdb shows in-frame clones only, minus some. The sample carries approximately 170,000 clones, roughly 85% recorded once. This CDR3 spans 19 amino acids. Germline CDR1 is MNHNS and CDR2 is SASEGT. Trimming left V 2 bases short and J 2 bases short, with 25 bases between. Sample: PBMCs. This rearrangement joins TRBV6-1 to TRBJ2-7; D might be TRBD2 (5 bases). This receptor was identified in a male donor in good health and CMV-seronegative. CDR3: CASSESSPRDSFMAYEQYF. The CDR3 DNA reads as TGTGCCAGCAGTGAATCGTCTCCGAGGGATTCTTTTATGGCCTACGAGCAGTACTTC.